One sample yielded the 18 T cell receptor beta chains listed below, sequenced in a study of blood T cell repertoires in COVID-19 (dated by TCRdb to about 2020). Libraries came from the immunoSEQ multiplex PCR assay. The table was pulled from immuneACCESS by TCRdb, which kept in-frame rearrangements only. Such tables lose some clones; where checked, under half of the loss comes from unresolved V genes, and the rest has no known cause. The sample records some 180,000 clones, about 87% of which are singletons. Roughly 2.5% of the sample is held by the ten biggest clonotypes. The sequenced sample was peripheral blood. The receptors shown here come from a woman older than 75 with COVID-19, enrolled during active disease.

The chain joins TRBV5-5 to TRBJ2-1; D may be TRBD1 (5 bases). Trimming cost V 0 bases and J 1 base, with 5 bases left between them. CDR1 is SGHKS, CDR2 YYEKEE, per germline (reference sequence). The CDR3 totals 14 residues. The CDR3 DNA reads as TGTGCCAGCAGCTTGGCAGGGTCCTACAATGAGCAGTTCTTC. Its protein product is CASSLAGSYNEQFF.

V gene TRBV5-1 combines with J gene TRBJ1-1; D may be TRBD1 (6 bases). Germline CDR1 reads SGHRS; CDR2 reads YFSETQ. This CDR3 spans 14 amino acids. Deletions cut 5 bases from V and 0 bases from J, with 11 bases between. Written as DNA, the CDR3 is TGCGCCAGCAGGACTCAGGGGATGAACACTGAAGCTTTCTTT. Translated: CASRTQGMNTEAFF.

This chain links TRBV7-2 with TRBJ1-5, with 9 bases identical to TRBD1. In germline, CDR1 is SGHTA, CDR2 FQGNSA. V gave up 7 bases and J gave up 7 bases; unmatched junction bases: 11. This CDR3 has 15 amino acids. The CDR3 DNA reads TGTGCCAGCACCAATCCGGGACAGGGTGGACAGCCCCAGCATTTT. Its translation is CASTNPGQGGQPQHF.

This chain uses TRBV27 with TRBJ2-5; D is unresolved. V was cut by 6 bases and J by 2 bases, with 13 bases left in between. Germline V gene lookup returns CDR1 MNHEY and CDR2 SMNVEV (reference sequence). CDR3 length: 14 amino acids. As DNA, the CDR3 is TGTGCCAGCAGGAAGAGGCAAACTCAAGAGACCCAGTACTTC. It translates to CASRKRQTQETQYF.

V is TRBV11-2 and J is TRBJ2-5; D is unresolved. The germline CDR1 and CDR2 sequences are SGHAT and FQNNGV. CDR3 length: 13 residues. V lost 2 bases and J 5 bases, leaving 9 bases between the germline ends. CDR3 in DNA: TGTGCCAGCAGCTTATCTAGACTGGAGACCCAGTACTTC. Protein sequence: CASSLSRLETQYF.

This chain joins TRBV7-7 and TRBJ2-2, with D tentatively TRBD2 (6 bases). The V end lost 1 base, the J end lost 7 bases, and 16 bases lay between the germline ends. This CDR3 is built from 16 residues. The germline V gene encodes CDR1 SSHAT and CDR2 FNYEAQ (reference sequence). The CDR3: CASSLVWTTAGGELFF. The DNA of the CDR3 is TGTGCCAGCAGCTTAGTGTGGACAACAGCGGGCGGGGAGCTGTTTTTT.

This chain uses TRBV4-3 with TRBJ2-3, with 7 positions matching TRBD2. The length of the CDR3 is 15 residues. V lost 0 bases to trimming and J lost 6 bases; unmatched junction nucleotides: 6. In germline, CDR1 is LGHNA, CDR2 YSLEER. CDR3 bases: TGCGCCAGCAGCCAAGAGTTGCGGGAGAGCGATACGCAGTATTTT. This sequence encodes CASSQELRESDTQYF.

This chain uses TRBV29-1 with TRBJ2-2, with TRBD1 as a possible D gene (5 bases). The V gene lost 6 bases and the J gene lost 3 bases, with 20 bases spanning the gap. CDR1 SQVTM and CDR2 ANQGSEA come from the germline V gene. The CDR3 is 16 amino acids. The CDR3 nucleotides read TGCAGCGTCGAACCCACCGAAGGCAGGGACACCGGGGAGCTGTTTTTT. Amino acid sequence: CSVEPTEGRDTGELFF.

The rearrangement links TRBV2 to TRBJ2-5, with D perhaps matching TRBD2 (6 bases). CDR3 length: 15 residues. CDR1 is SNHLY, CDR2 FYNNEI, per germline. V was pared by 3 bases and J by 4 bases, with 15 bases between. The CDR3 nucleotides read TGTGCCAGCAGTGATAGACCGGGAGTGCGAGAGACCCAGTACTTC. Its protein is CASSDRPGVRETQYF.

The gene calls are TRBV5-4 and TRBJ1-5, with D perhaps matching TRBD1 (6 bases). Trimming took off 4 bases at V and 5 bases at J, with 10 bases between the two ends. The CDR3 loop spans 13 amino acids. Germline V gene sequence: CDR1 SGHNT, CDR2 YYREEE (reference sequence). Here the CDR3 DNA reads TGTGCCAGCAGCCAGGACAGAGATCAGCCCCAGCATTTT. It specifies CASSQDRDQPQHF.

V is TRBV9 and J is TRBJ1-2, with D perhaps TRBD1 (5 bases). CDR3 length: 16 residues. Trimming removed 0 bases from V and 4 bases from J, with 16 bases in between. Germline-derived CDR1 and CDR2 are SGDLS and YYNGEE. The CDR3 nucleotides read TGTGCCAGCAGCGTAGCTATAGGGCAGGGTGTCTATGGCTACACCTTC. Encoded protein: CASSVAIGQGVYGYTF.

This clone was seen just once. The genes are TRBV6-1 and TRBJ1-6; no firm D call. Trimming stripped 1 base from V and 0 bases from J, with 4 bases between. The CDR3 covers 15 residues. CDR1 and CDR2 from the germline V gene are MNHNS and SASEGT. CDR3 loop: CASSEGSSYNSPLHF. The CDR3 nucleotides are TGTGCCAGCAGTGAAGGGAGCTCCTATAATTCACCCCTCCACTTT.

This clone was recorded only once. The chain employs TRBV29-1 and TRBJ2-5; D is perhaps TRBD2 (6 bases). CDR3 length: 13 residues. V lost 7 bases and J lost 3, with 15 bases in between. The germline gives CDR1 SQVTM, CDR2 ANQGSEA. DNA of the CDR3: TGCAGCGGCTATGACCGGGGGAAAGAGACCCAGTACTTC. Amino acids: CSGYDRGKETQYF.

In this sample, this clone turned up a few times. The V and J genes are TRBV28 and TRBJ1-5; no clear D. The CDR3 extends over 15 amino acids. Trimming pared 5 bases from V and 1 base from J, leaving 12 bases between. Germline-derived CDR1 and CDR2 are MDHEN and SYDVKM. The CDR3 here is CASSPLGESNQPQHF. CDR3 DNA: TGTGCCAGCAGTCCACTCGGGGAAAGCAATCAGCCCCAGCATTTT.

This chain connects TRBV28 to TRBJ2-7; TRBD2 matches 7 bases. The length of the CDR3 is 14 residues. Trimming removed 7 bases from V and 4 bases from J; junction bases left unmatched: 10. The germline V gene has CDR1 MDHEN and CDR2 SYDVKM. CDR3 sequence reads: CASMKGGRTYEQYF. CDR3 sequence (DNA): TGTGCCAGCATGAAGGGCGGGAGAACGTACGAGCAGTACTTC. The full variable domain, completed using reference TRBV28 and TRBJ2-7, is DVKVTQSSRYLVKRTGEKVFLECVQDMDHENMFWYRQDPGLGLRLIYFSYDVKMKEKGDIPEGYSVSREKKERFSLILESASTNQTSMYLCASMKGGRTYEQYFGPGTRLTVT.

The chain is built from TRBV18 and TRBJ2-1; D gene ambiguous. Trimming left V 2 bases short and J 3 bases short, with 11 bases between. This CDR3 has 15 residues. CDR1 and CDR2 from the germline V gene are KGHSH and LQKENI. CDR3 sequence (DNA): TGTGCCAGCTCACCAGGCGGAGAAGGCTACAATGAGCAGTTCTTC. Translated: CASSPGGEGYNEQFF.

V is TRBV9 and J is TRBJ1-2; D not certain. CDR1 and CDR2 from the germline V gene are SGDLS and YYNGEE. This CDR3 spans 12 amino acids. Trimming pared 4 bases from V and 8 bases from J, leaving 12 bases between. The CDR3 reads CASSPNSEGYTF. For the CDR3, the DNA is TGTGCCAGCAGCCCAAACTCGGAGGGCTACACCTTC. The complete variable domain, with remaining parts taken from reference TRBV9 and TRBJ1-2, reads DSGVTQTPKHLITATGQRVTLRCSPRSGDLSVYWYQQSLDQGLQFLIQYYNGEERAKGNILERFSAQQFPDLHSELNLSSLELGDSALYFCASSPNSEGYTFGSGTRLTVV.

The chain links TRBV28 to TRBJ1-6; 7 nucleotides line up with TRBD1. The CDR3 is 14 residues long. The J segment lost 9 bases and the V segment lost 2 bases, leaving 4 bases of the junction unmatched. From germline, CDR1 is MDHEN and CDR2 SYDVKM. The CDR3 sequence is CASSLRQGGSPLHF. The CDR3 DNA reads as TGTGCCAGCAGTTTACGCCAGGGGGGTTCACCCCTCCACTTT.